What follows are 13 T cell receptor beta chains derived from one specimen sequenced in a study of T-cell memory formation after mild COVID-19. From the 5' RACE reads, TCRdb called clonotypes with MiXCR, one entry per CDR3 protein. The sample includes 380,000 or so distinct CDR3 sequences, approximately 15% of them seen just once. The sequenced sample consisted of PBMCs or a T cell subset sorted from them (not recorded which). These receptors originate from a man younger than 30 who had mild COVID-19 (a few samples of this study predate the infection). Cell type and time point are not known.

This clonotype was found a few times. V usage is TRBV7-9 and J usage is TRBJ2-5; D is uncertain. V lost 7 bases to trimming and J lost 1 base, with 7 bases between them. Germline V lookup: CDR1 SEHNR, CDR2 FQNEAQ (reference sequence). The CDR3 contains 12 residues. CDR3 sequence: CASIGLQETQYF. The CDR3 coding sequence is TGTGCCAGCATCGGGCTCCAAGAGACCCAGTACTTC.

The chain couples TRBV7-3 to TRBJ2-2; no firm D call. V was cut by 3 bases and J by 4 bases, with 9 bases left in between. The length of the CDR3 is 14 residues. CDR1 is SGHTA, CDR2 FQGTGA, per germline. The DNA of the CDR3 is TGTGCCAGCAGCTTGACGTCGGTCACCGGGGAGCTGTTTTTT. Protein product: CASSLTSVTGELFF. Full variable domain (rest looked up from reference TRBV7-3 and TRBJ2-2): GAGVSQTPSNKVTEKGKYVELRCDPISGHTALYWYRQSLGQGPEFLIYFQGTGAADDSGLPNDRFFAVRPEGSVSTLKIQRTERGDSAVYLCASSLTSVTGELFFGEGSRLTVL.

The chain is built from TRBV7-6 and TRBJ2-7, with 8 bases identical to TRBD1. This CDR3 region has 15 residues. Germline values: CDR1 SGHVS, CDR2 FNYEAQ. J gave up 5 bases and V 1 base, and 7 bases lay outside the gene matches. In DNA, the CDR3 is TGTGCCAGCAGCTTAGGCACAGGGGGGACCGACGAGCAGTACTTC. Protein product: CASSLGTGGTDEQYF. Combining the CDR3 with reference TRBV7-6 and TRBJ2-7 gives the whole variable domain GAGVSQSPRYKVTKRGQDVALRCDPISGHVSLYWYRQALGQGPEFLTYFNYEAQQDKSGLPNDRFSAERPEGSISTLTIQRTEQRDSAMYRCASSLGTGGTDEQYFGPGTRLTVT.

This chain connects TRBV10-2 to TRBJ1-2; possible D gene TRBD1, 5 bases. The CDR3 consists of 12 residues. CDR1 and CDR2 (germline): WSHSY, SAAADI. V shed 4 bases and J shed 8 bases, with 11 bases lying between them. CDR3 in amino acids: CASSAGLRGYTF. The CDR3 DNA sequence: TGCGCCAGCAGTGCAGGGTTAAGGGGCTACACCTTC.

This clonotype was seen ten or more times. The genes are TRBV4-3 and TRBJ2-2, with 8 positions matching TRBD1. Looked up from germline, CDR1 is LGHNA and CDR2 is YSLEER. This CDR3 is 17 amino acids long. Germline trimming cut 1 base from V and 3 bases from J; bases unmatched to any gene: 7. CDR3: CASSQGFRGLDTGELFF. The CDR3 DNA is TGCGCCAGCAGCCAAGGGTTCAGGGGGCTCGACACCGGGGAGCTGTTTTTT.

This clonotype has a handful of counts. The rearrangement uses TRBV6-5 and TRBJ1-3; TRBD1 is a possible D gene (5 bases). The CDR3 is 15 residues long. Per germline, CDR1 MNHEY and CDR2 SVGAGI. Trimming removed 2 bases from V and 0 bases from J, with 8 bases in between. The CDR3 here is CASSYGGTSGNTIYF. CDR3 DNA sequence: TGTGCCAGCAGTTACGGGGGGACCTCTGGAAACACCATATATTTT.

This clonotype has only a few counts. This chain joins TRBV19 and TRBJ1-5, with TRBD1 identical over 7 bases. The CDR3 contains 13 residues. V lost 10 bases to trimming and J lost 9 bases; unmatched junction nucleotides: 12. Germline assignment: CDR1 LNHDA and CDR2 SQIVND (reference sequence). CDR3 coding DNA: TGTGCCACCAAAGGGACAGTGCTAGGGCCCCAGCATTTT. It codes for CATKGTVLGPQHF.

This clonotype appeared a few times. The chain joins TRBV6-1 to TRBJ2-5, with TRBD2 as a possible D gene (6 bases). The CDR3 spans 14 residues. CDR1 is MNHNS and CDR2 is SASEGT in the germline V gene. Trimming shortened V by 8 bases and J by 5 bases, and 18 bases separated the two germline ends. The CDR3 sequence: CASQLELARETQYF. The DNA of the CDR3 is TGTGCCAGCCAGCTGGAACTAGCTCGGGAGACCCAGTACTTC.

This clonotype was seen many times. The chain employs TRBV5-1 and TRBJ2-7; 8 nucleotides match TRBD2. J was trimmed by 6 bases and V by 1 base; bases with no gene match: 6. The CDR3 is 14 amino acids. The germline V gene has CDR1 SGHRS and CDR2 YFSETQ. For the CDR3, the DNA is TGCGCCAGCAGCTTGTCGGGGGGGGCCTCCGAGCAGTACGTC. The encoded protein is CASSLSGGASEQYV.

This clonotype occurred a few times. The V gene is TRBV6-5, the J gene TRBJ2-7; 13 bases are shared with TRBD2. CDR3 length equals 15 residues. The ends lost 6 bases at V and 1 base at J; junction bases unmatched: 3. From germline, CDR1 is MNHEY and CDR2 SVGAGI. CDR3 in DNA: TGTGCCAGCAGAGGGACTAGCGGGGCATCCTACGAGCAGTACGTC. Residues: CASRGTSGASYEQYV.

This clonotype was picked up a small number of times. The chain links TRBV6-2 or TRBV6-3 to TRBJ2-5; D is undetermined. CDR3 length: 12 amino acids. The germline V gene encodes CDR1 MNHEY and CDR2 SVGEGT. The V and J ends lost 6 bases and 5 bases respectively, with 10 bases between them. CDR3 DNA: TGTGCCAGCAGGAAGACGTCGGAGACCCAGTACTTC. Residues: CASRKTSETQYF.

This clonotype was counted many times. The CDR3 DNA is TGTGCCAGCAGCCAATCCCGCTCAGAGAACTCCTACGAGCAGTACTTC. It is translated as CASSQSRSENSYEQYF. V gene TRBV7-9 combines with J gene TRBJ2-7; D gene ambiguous. Germline V CDR1 and CDR2: SEHNR, FQNEAQ (reference sequence). The CDR3 consists of 16 residues. V was shortened by 5 bases and J by 0 bases, with 17 bases between the two germline ends. The full variable domain, its missing parts supplied by reference TRBV7-9 and TRBJ2-7, is DTGVSQNPRHKITKRGQNVTFRCDPISEHNRLYWYRQTLGQGPEFLTYFQNEAQLEKSRLLSDRFSAERPKGSFSTLEIQRTEQGDSAMYLCASSQSRSENSYEQYFGPGTRLTVT.

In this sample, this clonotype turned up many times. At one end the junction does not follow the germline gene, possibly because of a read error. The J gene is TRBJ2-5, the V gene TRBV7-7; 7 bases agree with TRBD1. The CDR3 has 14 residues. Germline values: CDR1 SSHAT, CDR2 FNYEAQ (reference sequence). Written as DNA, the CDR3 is TGTGCTAGCAGCCTGACAGGGCCGGTAGAGACCCAGTACTTC. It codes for CASSLTGPVETQYF.